The rows below give T cell receptor beta chains drawn from one sample of a study of cytomegalovirus exposure and HLA in healthy donors. Assay: immunoSEQ multiplex PCR; the TCRdb copy retains only in-frame clones and omits some. This sample has around 50,000 clones, with over 70% found just once. Input material: PBMCs. These receptors were taken from a man aged 25-45 years in good health and CMV-seropositive. Both conserved end residues are part of each CDR3. The order of the fields is V gene, J gene, clone size, D gene, CDR3 protein, CDR3 DNA. D genes are given only for firm matches. The size field is filled for only some rows; it gives once, few, many or a size class.

TRBV9	TRBJ2-3	NA	NA	CASSGPSEADTQYF	TGTGCCAGCAGCGGACCTAGCGAAGCAGATACGCAGTATTTT
TRBV5-4	TRBJ1-4	NA	NA	CASSLAKEGGFNEKLFF	TGTGCCAGCAGCTTGGCCAAAGAAGGGGGTTTTAATGAAAAACTGTTTTTT
TRBV9	TRBJ2-3	NA	TRBD2	CASSATGGRTDTQYF	TGTGCCAGCAGCGCAACGGGGGGGCGGACAGATACGCAGTATTTT
TRBV29-1	TRBJ2-1	NA	NA	CSVGQDNEQFF	TGCAGCGTTGGACAGGACAATGAGCAGTTCTTC
TRBV6-1	TRBJ1-2	few	NA	CASSPSGEGYTF	TGTGCCAGCAGTCCTTCGGGAGAAGGCTACACCTTC
TRBV2	TRBJ1-1	NA	TRBD1	CASSGAGGYPTEAFF	TGTGCCAGCAGTGGGGCAGGGGGCTACCCCACTGAAGCTTTCTTT
TRBV30	TRBJ1-1	few	NA	CAWRRGQLNTEAFF	TGTGCCTGGAGGCGCGGACAGTTGAACACTGAAGCTTTCTTT
TRBV23-1	TRBJ2-5	NA	TRBD1	CASNRGDRDAEETQYF	TGCGCCAGCAATCGCGGGGACAGGGATGCTGAAGAGACCCAGTACTTC
TRBV6-1	TRBJ2-5	NA	NA	CASRSGWSEETQYF	TGTGCCAGCAGGTCGGGATGGTCGGAGGAGACCCAGTACTTC
TRBV7-3	TRBJ2-3	NA	NA	CASSLSNRYTDTQYF	TGTGCCAGCAGCTTATCTAACCGTTACACAGATACGCAGTATTTT
TRBV5-1	TRBJ1-1	NA	NA	CASSLDRDTEAFF	TGCGCCAGCAGCTTGGACAGGGACACTGAAGCTTTCTTT
TRBV19	TRBJ2-7	once	NA	CASSRQVSSYEQYF	TGTGCCAGTAGTCGACAGGTGAGCTCCTACGAGCAGTACTTC
TRBV7-9	TRBJ2-2	NA	NA	CASTMDHGANTGELFF	TGTGCCAGCACCATGGACCACGGGGCGAACACCGGGGAGCTGTTTTTT
TRBV6-1	TRBJ2-3	NA	TRBD1	CASSDVGQGTDTQYF	TGTGCCAGCAGTGATGTGGGACAGGGCACAGATACGCAGTATTTT
TRBV4-1	TRBJ1-3	few	NA	CASSPTDGKQNSGNTIYF	TGCGCCAGCAGCCCAACCGACGGGAAACAGAACTCTGGAAACACCATATATTTT
TRBV6-1	TRBJ1-2	NA	NA	CASSTGGTVYGYTF	TGTGCCAGCAGCACGGGGGGTACCGTTTATGGCTACACCTTC